By its share, the clone carrying this T cell receptor (beta chain) is medium-sized (0.01 to 0.1%). Its antigen is currently unknown. Both previously described methods and listed TCR primers were employed to make bulk TCR libraries. In TCRdb, the PCR reads were re-called with MiXCR into one record per CDR3 protein. The table records about 35,000 distinct CDR3 sequences, about a fifth of them present only once. This CDR3 is built from 14 residues. CDR1 is MNHEY, CDR2 SVGEGT, per germline. V lost 4 bases and J 0 bases, leaving 7 bases between the germline ends. Researchers sorted naive CD8 T cells as cells that were CD8+CD4-CCR7+CD45RA+. The source of the sample is a study of molecular identifiers for immune sequencing clone quantification. Points from the study as a whole: For effector cells, clones above 20 RNA copies held over 99% of molecules; for naive cells, under 1%.

This receptor was obtained from a human donor in good health. Some libraries in this study had Jurkat cell RNA spiked in. The rearrangement uses TRBV6-2 or TRBV6-3 and TRBJ1-5; D not resolved. Material: naive CD8+ T cells from blood, with Jurkat cell RNA spiked in. The subset was: FACS-sorted CD8+CD4-CCR7+CD45RA+ naive T cells. CDR3 protein: CASSWTVSNQPQHF. The CDR3 DNA is TGTGCCAGCAGTTGGACCGTTAGCAATCAGCCCCAGCATTTT.